Each of the 11 T cell receptor beta chains below was sequenced from the same sample in a study of blood T cell repertoires in COVID-19 (dated by TCRdb to 2019 to 2021). The library was prepared using the immunoSEQ multiplex PCR assay. TCRdb retrieved this table from immuneACCESS and kept in-frame rearrangements only. Not all clones are present; in checked studies, unresolved V genes account for under half, and no reason is known for the remainder. The sample contains more than 150,000 clones, around 86% of them found a single time. The ten top clones hold roughly 0.58% of the sample. Material for sequencing was peripheral blood. These TCRs come from a man in his fifties or sixties with COVID-19, enrolled during active disease.

The V and J genes are TRBV2 and TRBJ2-5; 9 bases are a match to TRBD1. The germline V gene has CDR1 SNHLY and CDR2 FYNNEI. The length of the CDR3 is 13 residues. Trimming removed 6 bases from V and 5 bases from J; junction bases left unmatched: 4. Here the CDR3 DNA reads TGTGCCAGCAGACAGGGGGCTTTGGAGACCCAGTACTTC. This encodes CASRQGALETQYF.

The table lists this clone with a few counts. The chain combines TRBV9 with TRBJ1-6; tentatively, D is TRBD1 (6 bases). Germline-derived CDR1 and CDR2 are SGDLS and YYNGEE. V was clipped by 1 base and J by 7 bases, with 6 bases between them. This CDR3 is 13 amino acids long. In nucleotides, the CDR3 is TGTGCCAGCAGCGTAACAGGGAATTCACCCCTCCACTTT. It codes for CASSVTGNSPLHF.

The genes are TRBV7-8 and TRBJ1-2, with D possibly TRBD1 on 5 matching bases. This CDR3 is 15 amino acids long. V was clipped by 1 base and J by 4 bases, with 13 bases between them. The germline V gene has CDR1 SGHVS and CDR2 FQNEAQ. The CDR3 here is CASSLVYDSTYGYTF. The DNA for the CDR3 is TGTGCCAGCAGCTTAGTGTATGACAGCACCTATGGCTACACCTTC.

This clone has just one count. The rearrangement uses TRBV18 and TRBJ1-1; D is perhaps TRBD1 (5 bases). The germline V gene has CDR1 KGHSH and CDR2 LQKENI. This CDR3 spans 14 amino acids. V was trimmed by 6 bases and J by 0 bases, leaving 11 bases between them. CDR3 protein: CASSQDRLNTEAFF. The CDR3 region has the DNA TGTGCCAGCTCCCAAGACAGATTGAACACTGAAGCTTTCTTT.

V is TRBV3-1 (or the pseudogene TRBV3-2) and J is TRBJ1-2; D perhaps matches TRBD1 (5 bases). Trimming left V 1 base short and J 2 bases short, with 8 bases between. The CDR3 length is 14 residues. The germline CDR1 and CDR2 sequences are LGHDT and YNNKEL (reference sequence). The CDR3 DNA follows: TGTGCCAGCAGCCAAGGCCCAGGGAACTATGGCTACACCTTC. Translated, it gives CASSQGPGNYGYTF.

The CDR3 sequence: CASTFVRETQYF. CDR3 DNA sequence: TGTGCCAGCACCTTTGTGCGAGAGACCCAGTACTTC. J is TRBJ2-5 and V is TRBV3-1 (or the pseudogene TRBV3-2); no clear D gene. The V gene's germline CDR1 is LGHDT and CDR2 YNNKEL (reference sequence). CDR3 length: 12 amino acids. V gave up 7 bases and J gave up 4 bases, with 10 bases separating them.

The chain recombines TRBV29-1 with TRBJ1-2, with D uncertain. Trimming removed 4 bases from V and 3 bases from J, with 6 bases in between. This CDR3 is 11 amino acids long. Germline V gene sequence: CDR1 SQVTM, CDR2 ANQGSEA. The CDR3 spells CSVGTDYGYTF. In nucleotides, the CDR3 is TGCAGCGTTGGTACAGACTATGGCTACACCTTC.

This chain connects TRBV28 to TRBJ1-3; D gene uncertain. Trimming removed 6 bases from V and 0 bases from J, with 12 bases in between. The V gene's germline CDR1 is MDHEN and CDR2 SYDVKM. The CDR3 is made up of 15 amino acids. CDR3 protein: CASRLSGSSGNTIYF. CDR3 in DNA: TGTGCCAGCAGGTTGTCCGGGAGCTCTGGAAACACCATATATTTT.

The chain combines TRBV2 with TRBJ1-2, with TRBD1 identical over 9 bases. V shed 2 bases, J shed 6 bases, and the junction held 7 bases outside the gene matches. The CDR3 extends over 15 amino acids. Per germline, CDR1 SNHLY and CDR2 FYNNEI. This chain's CDR3 is CASSERQGVVNGYTF. The CDR3 DNA reads as TGTGCCAGCAGTGAAAGACAGGGGGTAGTAAATGGCTACACCTTC.

For the CDR3, the DNA is TGTGCCAGCAGCCTAGGGACAGGGGGGAACACCATATATTTT. Its translation is CASSLGTGGNTIYF. The chain employs TRBV5-5 and TRBJ1-3, with 11 positions matching TRBD1. This CDR3 comprises 14 residues. V gave up 4 bases and J gave up 7 bases; unmatched junction bases: 4. Germline values: CDR1 SGHKS, CDR2 YYEKEE (reference sequence).

V gene TRBV6-5 combines with J gene TRBJ1-4; TRBD1 agrees at 8 bases. Per germline, CDR1 MNHEY and CDR2 SVGAGI. The CDR3 spans 13 residues. V was pared by 7 bases and J by 8 bases, with 6 bases of the junction left unmatched. In DNA form, the CDR3 reads TGTGCCAGCATGAGGACAGGGATGGAAAAACTGTTTTTT. Translated, it gives CASMRTGMEKLFF.